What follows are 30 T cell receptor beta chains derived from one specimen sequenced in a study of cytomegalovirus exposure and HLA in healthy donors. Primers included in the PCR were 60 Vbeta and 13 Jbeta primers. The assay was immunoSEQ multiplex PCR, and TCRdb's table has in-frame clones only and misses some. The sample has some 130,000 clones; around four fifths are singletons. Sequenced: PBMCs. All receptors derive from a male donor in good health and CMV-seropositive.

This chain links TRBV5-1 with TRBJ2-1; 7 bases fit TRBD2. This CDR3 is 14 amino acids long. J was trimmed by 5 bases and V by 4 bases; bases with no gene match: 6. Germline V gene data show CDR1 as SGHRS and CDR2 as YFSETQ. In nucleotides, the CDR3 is TGCGCCAGCAGCCCCCGGGACTACGACAATGAGCAGTTCTTC. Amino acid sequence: CASSPRDYDNEQFF.

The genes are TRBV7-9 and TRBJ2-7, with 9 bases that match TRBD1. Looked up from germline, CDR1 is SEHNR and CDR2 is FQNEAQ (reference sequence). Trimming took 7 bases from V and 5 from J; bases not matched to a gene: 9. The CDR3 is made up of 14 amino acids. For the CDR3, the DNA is TGTGCCAGCACCCAGACAGGGGGGAACAACGAGCAGTACTTC. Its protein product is CASTQTGGNNEQYF.

The CDR3 loop is CASSFITQTSGSTDTQYF. CDR3 DNA: TGTGCCAGCAGCTTCATTACCCAGACTAGCGGGAGCACAGATACGCAGTATTTT. The chain has TRBV5-8 and TRBJ2-3; 10 nucleotides agree with TRBD2. Losses at the gene ends were 2 bases for V and 0 bases for J; bases not matched to a gene: 9. This CDR3 comprises 18 residues. Looked up from germline, CDR1 is SGHTS and CDR2 is YDEGEE.

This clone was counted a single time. The CDR3 DNA reads as TGTGCCAGCAGATCACAGGGGGCGCAGGCCGGGGAGCTGTTTTTT. Its protein is CASRSQGAQAGELFF. This chain connects TRBV7-2 to TRBJ2-2; 9 bases match TRBD1. This CDR3 contains 15 residues. V dropped 6 bases and J dropped 6; count of bases not matched to a gene: 8. The germline V gene encodes CDR1 SGHTA and CDR2 FQGNSA.

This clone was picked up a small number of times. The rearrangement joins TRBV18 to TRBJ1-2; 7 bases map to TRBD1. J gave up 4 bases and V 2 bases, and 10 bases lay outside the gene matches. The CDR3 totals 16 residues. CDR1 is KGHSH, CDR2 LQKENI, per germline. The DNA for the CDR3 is TGTGCCAGCTCACCATTTAACACAGGGGATAGCTATGGCTACACCTTC. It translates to CASSPFNTGDSYGYTF.

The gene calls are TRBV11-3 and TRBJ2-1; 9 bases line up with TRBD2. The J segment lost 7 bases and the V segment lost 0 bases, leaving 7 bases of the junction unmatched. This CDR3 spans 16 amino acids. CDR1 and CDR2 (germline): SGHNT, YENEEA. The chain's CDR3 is CASSLEGREGLNEQFF. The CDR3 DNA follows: TGTGCCAGCAGCTTAGAGGGGCGGGAGGGGTTGAATGAGCAGTTCTTC.

The CDR3 DNA follows: TGTGCCAGCAGTGGACTCGGAGATACGCAGTATTTT. Protein product: CASSGLGDTQYF. The rearrangement links TRBV2 to TRBJ2-3; D remains ambiguous. This CDR3 has 12 residues. The germline CDR1 and CDR2 sequences are SNHLY and FYNNEI. V lost 4 bases and J 5 bases, leaving 7 bases between the germline ends.

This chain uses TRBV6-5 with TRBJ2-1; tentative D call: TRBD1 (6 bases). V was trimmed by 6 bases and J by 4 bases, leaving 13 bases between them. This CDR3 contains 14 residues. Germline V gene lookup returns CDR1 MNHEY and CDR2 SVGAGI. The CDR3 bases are TGTGCCAGCAGCCCCGAGGGGGTGTACAATGAGCAGTTCTTC. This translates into CASSPEGVYNEQFF.

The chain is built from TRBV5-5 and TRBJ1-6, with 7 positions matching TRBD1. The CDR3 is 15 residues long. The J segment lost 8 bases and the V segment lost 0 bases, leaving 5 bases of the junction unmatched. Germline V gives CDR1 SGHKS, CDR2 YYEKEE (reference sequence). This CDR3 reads CASSLVGTADSPLHF. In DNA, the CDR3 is TGTGCCAGCAGCTTGGTCGGGACAGCGGATTCACCCCTCCACTTT.

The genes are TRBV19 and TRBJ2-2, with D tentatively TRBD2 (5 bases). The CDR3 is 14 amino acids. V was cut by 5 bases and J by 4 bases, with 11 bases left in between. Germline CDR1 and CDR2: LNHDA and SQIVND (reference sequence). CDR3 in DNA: TGTGCCAGTAGTTTCAGCGGACCCACCGGGGAGCTGTTTTTT. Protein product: CASSFSGPTGELFF.

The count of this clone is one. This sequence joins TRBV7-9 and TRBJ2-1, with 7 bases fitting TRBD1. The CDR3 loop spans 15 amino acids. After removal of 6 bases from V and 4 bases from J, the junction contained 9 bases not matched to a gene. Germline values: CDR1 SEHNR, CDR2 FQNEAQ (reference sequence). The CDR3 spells CASSPGQHYYNEQFF. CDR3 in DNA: TGTGCCAGCAGTCCGGGACAGCACTATTACAATGAGCAGTTCTTC.

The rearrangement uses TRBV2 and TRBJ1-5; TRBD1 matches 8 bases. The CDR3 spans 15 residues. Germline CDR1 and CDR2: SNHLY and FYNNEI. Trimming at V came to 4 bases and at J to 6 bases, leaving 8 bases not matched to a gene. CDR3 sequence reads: CASSGTGSKVQPQHF. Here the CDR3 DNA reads TGTGCCAGCAGTGGGACAGGGTCAAAAGTTCAGCCCCAGCATTTT.

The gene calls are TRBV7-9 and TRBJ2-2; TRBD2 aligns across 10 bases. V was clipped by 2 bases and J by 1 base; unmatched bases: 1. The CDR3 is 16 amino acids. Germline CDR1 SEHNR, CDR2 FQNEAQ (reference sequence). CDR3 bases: TGTGCCAGCAGCTTATTAGCGGGAGGGAACACCGGGGAGCTGTTTTTT. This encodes CASSLLAGGNTGELFF. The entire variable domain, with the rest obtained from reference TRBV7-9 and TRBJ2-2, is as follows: DTGVSQNPRHKITKRGQNVTFRCDPISEHNRLYWYRQTLGQGPEFLTYFQNEAQLEKSRLLSDRFSAERPKGSFSTLEIQRTEQGDSAMYLCASSLLAGGNTGELFFGEGSRLTVL.

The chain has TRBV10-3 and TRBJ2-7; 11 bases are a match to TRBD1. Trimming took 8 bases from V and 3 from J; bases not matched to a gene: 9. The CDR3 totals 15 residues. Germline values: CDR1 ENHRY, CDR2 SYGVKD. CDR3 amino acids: CAISGPGQGVYEQYF. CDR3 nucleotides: TGTGCCATCTCCGGGCCGGGACAGGGGGTCTACGAGCAGTACTTC.

The CDR3 loop reads CASSLTEMMNYNSPLHF. The CDR3 DNA is TGTGCCAGCAGCTTAACAGAAATGATGAACTATAATTCACCCCTCCACTTT. The chain links TRBV7-2 to TRBJ1-6; D is uncertain. The germline V gene encodes CDR1 SGHTA and CDR2 FQGNSA. The V and J ends lost 2 bases and 3 bases respectively, with 14 bases between them. This CDR3 comprises 17 residues.

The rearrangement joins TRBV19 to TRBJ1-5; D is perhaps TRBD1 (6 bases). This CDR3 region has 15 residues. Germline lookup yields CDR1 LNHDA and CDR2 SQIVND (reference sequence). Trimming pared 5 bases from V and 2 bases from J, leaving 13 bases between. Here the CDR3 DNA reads TGTGCCAGTAGTCGGCAGGGACAAGGCAATCAGCCCCAGCATTTT. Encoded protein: CASSRQGQGNQPQHF.

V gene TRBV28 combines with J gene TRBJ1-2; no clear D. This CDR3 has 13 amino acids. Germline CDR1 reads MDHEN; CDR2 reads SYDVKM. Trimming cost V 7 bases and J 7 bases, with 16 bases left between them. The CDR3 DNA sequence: TGTGCCAGCACCCCTATGACGGGGTTTGGCTACACCTTC. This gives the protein CASTPMTGFGYTF.

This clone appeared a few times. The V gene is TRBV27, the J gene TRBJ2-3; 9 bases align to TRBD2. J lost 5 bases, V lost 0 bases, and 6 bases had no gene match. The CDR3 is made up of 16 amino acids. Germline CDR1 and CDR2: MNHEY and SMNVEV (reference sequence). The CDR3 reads CASSLSGGGAGDTQYF. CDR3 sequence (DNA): TGTGCCAGCAGTTTATCTGGCGGGGGGGCCGGAGATACGCAGTATTTT.

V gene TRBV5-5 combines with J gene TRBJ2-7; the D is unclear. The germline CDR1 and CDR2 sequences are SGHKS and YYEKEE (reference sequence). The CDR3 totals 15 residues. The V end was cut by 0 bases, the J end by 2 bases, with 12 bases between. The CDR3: CASSLGGHQPYEQYF. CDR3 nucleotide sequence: TGTGCCAGCAGCTTGGGCGGTCACCAGCCCTACGAGCAGTACTTC.

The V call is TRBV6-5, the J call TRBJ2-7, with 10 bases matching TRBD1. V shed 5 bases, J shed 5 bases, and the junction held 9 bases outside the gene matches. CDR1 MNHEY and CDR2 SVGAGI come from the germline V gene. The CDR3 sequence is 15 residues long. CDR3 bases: TGTGCCAGCAGTCCAACCGGGACAGGGGCAAACGAGCAGTACTTC. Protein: CASSPTGTGANEQYF.

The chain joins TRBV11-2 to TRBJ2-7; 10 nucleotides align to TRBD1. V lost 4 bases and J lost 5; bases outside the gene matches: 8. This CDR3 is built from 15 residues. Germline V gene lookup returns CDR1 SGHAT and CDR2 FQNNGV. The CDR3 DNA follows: TGTGCCAGCAGCTCGCTAAGGACAGGGGGGAACGAGCAGTACTTC. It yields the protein CASSSLRTGGNEQYF.

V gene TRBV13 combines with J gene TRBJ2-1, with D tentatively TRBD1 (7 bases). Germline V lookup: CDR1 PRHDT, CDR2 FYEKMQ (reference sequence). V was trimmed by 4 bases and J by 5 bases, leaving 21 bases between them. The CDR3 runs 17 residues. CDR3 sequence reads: CASSSNPGRGAHNEQFF. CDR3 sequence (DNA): TGTGCCAGCAGCTCAAACCCCGGCAGGGGGGCTCACAATGAGCAGTTCTTC.

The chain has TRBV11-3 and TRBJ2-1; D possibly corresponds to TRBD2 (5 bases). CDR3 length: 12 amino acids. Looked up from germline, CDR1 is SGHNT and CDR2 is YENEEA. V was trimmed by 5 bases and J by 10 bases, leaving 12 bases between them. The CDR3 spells CASSPESGEQFF. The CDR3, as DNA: TGTGCCAGCAGCCCCGAATCGGGGGAGCAGTTCTTC.

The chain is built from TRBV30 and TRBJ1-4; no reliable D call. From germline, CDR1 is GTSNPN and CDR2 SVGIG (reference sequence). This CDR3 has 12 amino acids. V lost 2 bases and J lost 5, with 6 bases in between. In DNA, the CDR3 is TGTGCCTGGAGTAATAGCAATGAAAAACTGTTTTTT. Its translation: CAWSNSNEKLFF.

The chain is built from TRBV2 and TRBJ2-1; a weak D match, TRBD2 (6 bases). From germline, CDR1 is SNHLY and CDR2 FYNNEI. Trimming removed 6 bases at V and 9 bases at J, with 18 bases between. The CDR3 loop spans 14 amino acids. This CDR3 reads CASSAPWDSGEQFF. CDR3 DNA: TGTGCCAGCAGCGCTCCTTGGGACTCAGGTGAGCAGTTCTTC.

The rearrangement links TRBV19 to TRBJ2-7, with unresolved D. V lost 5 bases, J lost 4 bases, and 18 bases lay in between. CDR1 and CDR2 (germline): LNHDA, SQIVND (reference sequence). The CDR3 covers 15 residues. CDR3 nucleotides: TGTGCCAGTAGTCCCCGACTCTCCCTAACGTACGAGCAGTACTTC. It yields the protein CASSPRLSLTYEQYF.

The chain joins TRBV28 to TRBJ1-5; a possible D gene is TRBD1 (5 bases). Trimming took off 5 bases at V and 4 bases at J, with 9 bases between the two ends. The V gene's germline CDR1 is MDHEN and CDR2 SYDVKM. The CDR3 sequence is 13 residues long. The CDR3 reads CASSPYRNQPQHF. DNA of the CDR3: TGTGCCAGCAGTCCGTACAGGAATCAGCCCCAGCATTTT.

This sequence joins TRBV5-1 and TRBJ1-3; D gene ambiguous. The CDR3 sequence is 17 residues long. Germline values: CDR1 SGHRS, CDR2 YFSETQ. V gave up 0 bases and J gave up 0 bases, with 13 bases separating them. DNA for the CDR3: TGCGCCAGCAGCTTGGGAGGTGGTATGCTCTCTGGAAACACCATATATTTT. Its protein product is CASSLGGGMLSGNTIYF.

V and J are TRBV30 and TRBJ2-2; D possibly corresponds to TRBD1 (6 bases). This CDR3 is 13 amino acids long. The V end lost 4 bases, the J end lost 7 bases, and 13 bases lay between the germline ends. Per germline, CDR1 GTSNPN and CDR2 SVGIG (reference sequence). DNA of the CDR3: TGTGCCTGGAACCTAATAGGGGGCGGGGAGCTGTTTTTT. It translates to CAWNLIGGGELFF.

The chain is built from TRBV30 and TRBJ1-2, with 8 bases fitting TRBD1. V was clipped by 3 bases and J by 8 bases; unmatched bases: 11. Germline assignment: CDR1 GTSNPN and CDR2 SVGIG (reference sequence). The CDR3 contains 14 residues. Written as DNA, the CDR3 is TGTGCCTGGAGGGATCCGGGACAGGATCGCGGCTACACCTTC. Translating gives CAWRDPGQDRGYTF.